A single sample is the source of the 16 T cell receptor beta chains below, sequenced in a study of blood T cell repertoires in COVID-19. Some clones are missing from TCRdb's copy, which holds only in-frame ones; the method was immunoSEQ multiplex PCR. The sample consists of roughly 80,000 clones, roughly 84% of them appearing once. Material for sequencing was peripheral blood. The receptors derive from a man aged 50 to 59 with acute or convalescent COVID-19.

The rearrangement uses TRBV7-2 and TRBJ1-1; D gene ambiguous. CDR3 length: 12 amino acids. The V end was cut by 5 bases, the J end by 6 bases, with 10 bases between. Germline values: CDR1 SGHTA, CDR2 FQGNSA. The CDR3 region is CASSPRHAEAFF. DNA of the CDR3: TGTGCCAGCAGCCCTCGACATGCTGAAGCTTTCTTT.

This chain uses TRBV6-6 with TRBJ2-5; D unresolved. The V gene lost 2 bases and the J gene lost 0 bases, with 4 bases spanning the gap. CDR1 and CDR2 (germline): MNHNY, SVGAGI (reference sequence). This CDR3 is built from 13 residues. CDR3 amino acids: CASSYPHQETQYF. The CDR3 DNA is TGTGCCAGCAGTTACCCTCACCAAGAGACCCAGTACTTC.

The chain is built from TRBV5-4 and TRBJ2-5; tentative D call: TRBD2 (5 bases). CDR1 SGHNT and CDR2 YYREEE come from the germline V gene (reference sequence). The CDR3 runs to 14 residues. Trimming removed 4 bases at V and 1 base at J, with 11 bases between. CDR3 amino acids: CASSRTGTQETQYF. CDR3 coding DNA: TGTGCCAGCAGCAGGACTGGCACCCAAGAGACCCAGTACTTC.

The chain joins TRBV10-2 to TRBJ1-1; TRBD1 aligns across 10 bases. CDR1 and CDR2 from the germline V gene are WSHSY and SAAADI. This CDR3 spans 14 amino acids. V was clipped by 6 bases and J by 0 bases; unmatched bases: 1. DNA of the CDR3: TGCGCCAGCAGGGGACAGGGGATGAACACTGAAGCTTTCTTT. This encodes CASRGQGMNTEAFF.

The V gene is TRBV9, the J gene TRBJ2-1; 7 positions agree with TRBD2. The CDR3 loop spans 15 amino acids. CDR1 and CDR2 (germline): SGDLS, YYNGEE. The junction had 11 bases not matched to a gene; V was cut back by 3 bases and J by 8 bases. CDR3 region: CASSGAPSSGDEQFF. CDR3 bases: TGTGCCAGCAGCGGTGCACCATCCAGCGGGGATGAGCAGTTCTTC.

The chain is built from TRBV12-3 or TRBV12-4 and TRBJ1-1; D gene ambiguous. V was shortened by 6 bases and J by 0 bases, with 5 bases between the two germline ends. This CDR3 has 12 residues. Here the CDR3 reads CASRQLNTEAFF. The CDR3 DNA reads as TGTGCCAGCAGACAGTTGAACACTGAAGCTTTCTTT.

The rearrangement joins TRBV24-1 to TRBJ2-2; 8 bases align to TRBD2. V dropped 9 bases and J dropped 4; count of bases not matched to a gene: 3. The CDR3 extends over 13 amino acids. From germline, CDR1 is KGHDR and CDR2 SFDVKD. CDR3 nucleotide sequence: TGTGCCACCCAGCGGGAGTTCACCGGGGAGCTGTTTTTT. It encodes CATQREFTGELFF.

This clone was seen once. The chain couples TRBV7-2 to TRBJ2-1; 11 bases fit TRBD1. Germline V CDR1 and CDR2: SGHTA, FQGNSA. The CDR3 loop spans 14 amino acids. J was trimmed by 8 bases and V by 5 bases; bases with no gene match: 5. The CDR3 coding sequence is TGTGCCAGCAGCACCTGGACAGGGGGCGATGAGCAGTTCTTC. Translating it yields CASSTWTGGDEQFF.

This clone is a singleton in its sample. V usage is TRBV30 and J usage is TRBJ2-1; D might be TRBD2 (5 bases). V dropped 5 bases and J dropped 1 base, with 12 bases sitting between them. The CDR3 is 14 residues long. Germline V gene sequence: CDR1 GTSNPN, CDR2 SVGIG (reference sequence). The CDR3, as DNA: TGTGCCTGGCAGAAGACTAATTCCTACAATGAGCAGTTCTTC. As protein: CAWQKTNSYNEQFF.

The V and J genes are TRBV5-6 and TRBJ2-1; 9 bases fit TRBD1. The CDR3 has 13 residues. CDR1 is SGHDT, CDR2 YYEEEE, per germline. The V gene end was trimmed by 4 bases and the J gene end by 6 bases; junction bases not matched to a gene: 2. The CDR3 nucleotides read TGTGCCAGCAGCAAGGGACAGGGCAATGAGCAGTTCTTC. Protein sequence: CASSKGQGNEQFF.

CDR3 bases: TGTGCCAGCAGTGACCCAGGGGTCGGCTCCTACGAGCAGTACTTC. Translated, it gives CASSDPGVGSYEQYF. The rearrangement uses TRBV25-1 and TRBJ2-7; D is possibly TRBD1 (6 bases). Trimming removed 3 bases from V and 0 bases from J, with 12 bases in between. There are 15 residues in the CDR3. The germline V gene encodes CDR1 MGHDK and CDR2 SYGVNS.

V usage is TRBV7-2 and J usage is TRBJ2-3; possibly TRBD2 for D (5 bases). Germline loops: CDR1 SGHTA, CDR2 FQGNSA. The ends were cut back, 4 bases at V and 5 bases at J, with 13 bases in the middle. CDR3 length equals 14 residues. This chain's CDR3 is CASSSSTRVDTQYF. In DNA, the CDR3 is TGTGCCAGCAGCTCCTCAACGAGGGTAGATACGCAGTATTTT.

The chain is built from TRBV3-1 (or the pseudogene TRBV3-2) and TRBJ2-6; tentative D call: TRBD1 (6 bases). Trimming left V 3 bases short and J 0 bases short, with 15 bases between. CDR3 size: 18 residues. Germline lookup yields CDR1 LGHDT and CDR2 YNNKEL (reference sequence). The CDR3 region is CASSHRTDRLSGANVLTF. CDR3 nucleotides: TGTGCCAGCAGCCACCGGACAGACCGTCTCTCTGGGGCCAACGTCCTGACTTTC.

The chain is built from TRBV11-3 and TRBJ1-2; 9 bases agree with TRBD1. V gave up 4 bases and J gave up 8 bases; unmatched junction bases: 11. The CDR3 is 15 amino acids. Germline V gene data show CDR1 as SGHNT and CDR2 as YENEEA. In nucleotides, the CDR3 is TGTGCCAGCAGCTCCTGGGGGGACAGGGATCACGGCTACACCTTC. Translated: CASSSWGDRDHGYTF.

The chain links TRBV3-1 (or the pseudogene TRBV3-2) to TRBJ1-1, with 9 nucleotides matching TRBD1. Germline V gene data show CDR1 as LGHDT and CDR2 as YNNKEL (reference sequence). V lost 0 bases, J lost 9 bases, and 11 bases stayed unmatched. This CDR3 has 16 residues. The CDR3 reads CASSQDLGHRGRKAFF. The CDR3 nucleotides are TGTGCCAGCAGCCAAGATTTGGGGCACAGGGGGCGGAAAGCTTTCTTT.

The rearrangement joins TRBV7-7 to TRBJ2-1; 11 nucleotides line up with TRBD2. Germline V gene sequence: CDR1 SSHAT, CDR2 FNYEAQ (reference sequence). The length of the CDR3 is 16 residues. V trimming: 3 bases; J trimming: 7 bases; junction bases outside the gene matches: 8. The CDR3 reads CASSLTLAGGRNEQFF. In DNA form, the CDR3 reads TGTGCCAGCAGCTTGACCTTAGCGGGGGGGCGGAATGAGCAGTTCTTC. The full variable domain, rest sourced from reference TRBV7-7 and TRBJ2-1, is GAGVSQSPRYKVTKRGQDVTLRCDPISSHATLYWYQQALGQGPEFLTYFNYEAQPDKSGLPSDRFSAERPEGSISTLTIQRTEQRDSAMYRCASSLTLAGGRNEQFFGPGTRLTVL.